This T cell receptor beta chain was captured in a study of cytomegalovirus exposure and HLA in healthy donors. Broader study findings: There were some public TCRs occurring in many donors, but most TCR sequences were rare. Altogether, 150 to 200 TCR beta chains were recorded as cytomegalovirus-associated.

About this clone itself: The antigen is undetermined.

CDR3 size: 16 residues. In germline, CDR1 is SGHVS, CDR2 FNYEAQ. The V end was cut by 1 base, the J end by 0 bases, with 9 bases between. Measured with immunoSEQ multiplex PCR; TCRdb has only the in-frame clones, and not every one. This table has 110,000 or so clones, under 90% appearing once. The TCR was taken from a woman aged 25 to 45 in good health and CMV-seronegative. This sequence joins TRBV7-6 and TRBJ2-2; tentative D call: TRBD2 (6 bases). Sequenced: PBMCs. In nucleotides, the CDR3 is TGTGCCAGCAGCTTAGAAACTAGCTCGAACACCGGGGAGCTGTTTTTT. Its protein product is CASSLETSSNTGELFF.